Detailed here is one T cell receptor beta chain. The data belong to a study of shared clonotypes between healthy human individuals. The CDR3 length is 16 residues. V gave up 2 bases and J gave up 0 bases, with 13 bases separating them. Germline CDR1 reads LNHDA; CDR2 reads SQIVND (reference sequence). Sequenced by immunoSEQ multiplex PCR; TCRdb stores in-frame clones only, minus some. The sample lists about 680,000 clones; about 90% were seen once. Naive CD8 cells lacked CD45RO and underwent positive selection for CCR7, leaving out terminally differentiated effector memory CD45RA+ cells. The TCR sequence derives from a man aged 30 to 39 in good health. Sequences were obtained from naive CD8+ T cells sorted from blood. This chain connects TRBV19 to TRBJ1-1; possibly TRBD1 for D (5 bases). DNA for the CDR3: TGTGCCAGTAGTATATTACAGGTCTATATGAACACTGAAGCTTTCTTT. It codes for CASSILQVYMNTEAFF.